What follows are 27 T cell receptor beta chains derived from one specimen sequenced in a study of cytomegalovirus exposure and HLA in healthy donors. With 60 Vbeta and 13 Jbeta primers, the PCR was carried out. The table came from immunoSEQ multiplex PCR; TCRdb's copy has only in-frame clones and leaves some out. The table lists about 150,000 clones, approximately 73% of them singletons, with approximately 1.6% in the top ten. The sample taken for sequencing was PBMCs. The receptors shown here come from a woman younger than 35 in good health and CMV-seronegative.

The genes are TRBV18 and TRBJ1-6; no reliable D call. Trimming left V 6 bases short and J 7 bases short, with 16 bases between. This CDR3 is 15 amino acids long. Germline V gene data show CDR1 as KGHSH and CDR2 as LQKENI. CDR3: CASSPVSPENSPLHF. In DNA, the CDR3 is TGTGCCAGCTCCCCCGTATCCCCCGAGAATTCACCCCTCCACTTT.

CDR3 sequence (DNA): TGCGCCAGCAGCCCTGGACAGGGGGGGTACAATGAGCAGTTCTTC. This codes for CASSPGQGGYNEQFF. The J gene is TRBJ2-1, the V gene TRBV5-1; 10 nucleotides agree with TRBD1. The germline gives CDR1 SGHRS, CDR2 YFSETQ. V lost 4 bases and J lost 4; bases outside the gene matches: 5. The CDR3 length is 15 residues.

This chain joins TRBV7-8 and TRBJ2-7; 9 nucleotides line up with TRBD2. The CDR3 length is 15 residues. The trim removed 5 bases at V and 4 bases at J, leaving 9 bases unmatched. CDR1 SGHVS and CDR2 FQNEAQ come from the germline V gene. As DNA, the CDR3 is TGTGCCAGCAGCCAAGCTAGCGGGGAGGGGTACGAGCAGTACTTC. Translation gives CASSQASGEGYEQYF.

This clone was seen a handful of times. The chain recombines TRBV7-2 with TRBJ2-5; D is possibly TRBD2 (6 bases). The germline gives CDR1 SGHTA, CDR2 FQGNSA. This CDR3 region has 15 residues. V gave up 1 base and J gave up 2 bases, with 11 bases separating them. The CDR3 DNA sequence: TGTGCCAGCAGCTTAGAATGGGGGGTGCAAGAGACCCAGTACTTC. As protein: CASSLEWGVQETQYF. Complete variable domain (other parts from reference TRBV7-2 and TRBJ2-5): GAGVSQSPSNKVTEKGKDVELRCDPISGHTALYWYRQSLGQGLEFLIYFQGNSAPDKSGLPSDRFSAERTGGSVSTLTIQRTQQEDSAVYLCASSLEWGVQETQYFGPGTRLLVL.

The chain has TRBV2 and TRBJ1-5, with TRBD1 matching over 10 bases. This CDR3 contains 16 residues. Germline CDR1 SNHLY, CDR2 FYNNEI. The junction had 5 bases not matched to a gene; V was cut back by 4 bases and J by 2 bases. CDR3 in amino acids: CASSAGDRGGNQPQHF. DNA of the CDR3: TGTGCCAGCAGTGCCGGGGACAGGGGTGGCAATCAGCCCCAGCATTTT.

This clone was seen only once. DNA for the CDR3: TGTGCCAGCAGATCCGACAGGGATTACAATGAGCAGTTCTTC. This encodes CASRSDRDYNEQFF. The chain carries TRBV7-8 and TRBJ2-1, with TRBD1 identical over 7 bases. Per the germline V gene, CDR1 is SGHVS and CDR2 is FQNEAQ. V shed 6 bases, J shed 4 bases, and the junction held 6 bases outside the gene matches. There are 14 residues in the CDR3.

The chain joins TRBV12-5 to TRBJ1-2; perhaps TRBD1 as D (5 bases). CDR1 and CDR2 (germline): LGHNT, FRNRAP. Trimming stripped 10 bases from V and 4 bases from J, with 19 bases between. This CDR3 is built from 14 residues. The CDR3 sequence: CATRKGETSYGYTF. The CDR3 bases are TGTGCTACAAGGAAAGGGGAAACCTCCTATGGCTACACCTTC.

The rearrangement links TRBV5-4 to TRBJ1-6; 7 nucleotides match TRBD1. The trim removed 3 bases at V and 9 bases at J, leaving 6 bases unmatched. The CDR3 extends over 14 amino acids. The V gene's germline CDR1 is SGHNT and CDR2 YYREEE (reference sequence). In nucleotides, the CDR3 is TGTGCCAGCAGCTCCGACAGGGTGGGTTCACCCCTCCACTTT. Protein: CASSSDRVGSPLHF.

This chain links TRBV19 with TRBJ2-3; 10 positions match TRBD1. The trim removed 9 bases at V and 3 bases at J, leaving 6 bases unmatched. This CDR3 has 14 residues. CDR1 is LNHDA, CDR2 SQIVND, per germline (reference sequence). DNA of the CDR3: TGTGCCAGCACCCGGGACAGGGGAACAGATACGCAGTATTTT. Translation: CASTRDRGTDTQYF.

Concerning this clone itself: The junction differs from germline at one of its ends, possibly a read error. The V call is TRBV7-8, the J call TRBJ2-2; 12 nucleotides agree with TRBD2. The CDR3 length is 15 residues. Germline V gene data show CDR1 as SGHVS and CDR2 as FQNEAQ. Written as DNA, the CDR3 is TGTGCCAGCAGCCTAGCGGGGGGGACCACCGGGGAGCTGTTTTTT. It specifies CASSLAGGTTGELFF.

The chain joins TRBV5-4 to TRBJ2-3, with 9 positions matching TRBD2. The germline CDR1 and CDR2 sequences are SGHNT and YYREEE (reference sequence). With V trimmed by 1 base and J by 4 bases, 7 bases remained unmatched. The CDR3 consists of 16 residues. The CDR3 is CASSLRLAGRADTQYF. For the CDR3, the DNA is TGTGCCAGCAGCTTGCGCCTAGCGGGAAGAGCAGATACGCAGTATTTT.

V is TRBV19 and J is TRBJ2-2; 9 nucleotides align to TRBD2. The CDR3 covers 15 residues. V was pared by 1 base and J by 6 bases, with 3 bases of the junction left unmatched. CDR1 LNHDA and CDR2 SQIVND come from the germline V gene (reference sequence). Here the CDR3 reads CASSIVAGGPGELFF. The CDR3 nucleotides read TGTGCCAGTAGTATAGTGGCGGGAGGGCCCGGGGAGCTGTTTTTT.

The genes are TRBV2 and TRBJ2-7; 7 bases match TRBD1. With V trimmed by 8 bases and J by 0 bases, 4 bases remained unmatched. CDR3 length: 13 amino acids. The V gene's germline CDR1 is SNHLY and CDR2 FYNNEI. The CDR3 bases are TGTGCCAGCGGGGGACAGAACTCCTACGAGCAGTACTTC. This translates into CASGGQNSYEQYF.

This rearrangement joins TRBV30 to TRBJ2-1, with 14 nucleotides matching TRBD2. The germline V gene has CDR1 GTSNPN and CDR2 SVGIG (reference sequence). The V and J ends lost 7 bases and 8 bases, in that order; junction bases with no gene match: 10. This CDR3 comprises 15 residues. Written as DNA, the CDR3 is TGTGCCTTTATTTGGACTAGCGGGAGGAGGGATGAGCAGTTCTTC. Its translation: CAFIWTSGRRDEQFF.

This clone was seen a single time. This sequence joins TRBV5-6 and TRBJ1-4, with 8 bases aligning to TRBD1. The CDR3 spans 14 residues. Germline CDR1 is SGHDT and CDR2 is YYEEEE. J gave up 8 bases and V 4 bases, and 7 bases lay outside the gene matches. CDR3 protein: CASSPGQGGEKLFF. CDR3 coding DNA: TGTGCCAGCAGCCCTGGACAGGGCGGAGAAAAACTGTTTTTT.

The chain carries TRBV28 and TRBJ2-7, with D maybe TRBD2 (6 bases). This CDR3 spans 15 amino acids. Trimming took 9 bases from V and 1 from J, leaving 19 bases between them. Germline values: CDR1 MDHEN, CDR2 SYDVKM. CDR3 residues: CASKGQGRGSYEQYF. CDR3 in DNA: TGTGCCAGTAAAGGCCAGGGACGGGGGTCCTACGAGCAGTACTTC.

V gene TRBV2 combines with J gene TRBJ2-7, with a weak D call TRBD2 (5 bases). The germline V gene encodes CDR1 SNHLY and CDR2 FYNNEI. Trimming left V 6 bases short and J 6 bases short, with 12 bases between. This CDR3 is 12 amino acids long. The CDR3 DNA is TGTGCCAGCAGGGGTAGCGAGGGCGAGCAGTACTTC. It specifies CASRGSEGEQYF.

The rearrangement uses TRBV9 and TRBJ1-1; 7 bases agree with TRBD1. The J segment lost 8 bases and the V segment lost 0 bases, leaving 7 bases of the junction unmatched. The CDR3 is made up of 14 amino acids. Germline values: CDR1 SGDLS, CDR2 YYNGEE. CDR3 DNA sequence: TGTGCCAGCAGCGTAGACGGGGACAGCTCAGAAGCTTTCTTT. It codes for CASSVDGDSSEAFF.

This clone was counted once. V gene TRBV11-2 combines with J gene TRBJ2-7; D not resolved. The CDR3 has 15 amino acids. Germline-derived CDR1 and CDR2 are SGHAT and FQNNGV. Deletions cut 0 bases from V and 4 bases from J, with 13 bases between. The CDR3 DNA follows: TGTGCCAGCAGCTTAGAAAGTAGAGCCTCTTACGAGCAGTACTTC. The encoded protein is CASSLESRASYEQYF. Full variable domain (rest looked up from reference TRBV11-2 and TRBJ2-7): EAGVAQSPRYKIIEKRQSVAFWCNPISGHATLYWYQQILGQGPKLLIQFQNNGVVDDSQLPKDRFSAERLKGVDSTLKIQPAKLEDSAVYLCASSLESRASYEQYFGPGTRLTVT.

The sample holds one count of this clone. The genes are TRBV30 and TRBJ1-1; D remains unclear. V was shortened by 0 bases and J by 1 base, with 12 bases between the two germline ends. CDR3 length: 15 residues. In germline, CDR1 is GTSNPN, CDR2 SVGIG (reference sequence). CDR3 sequence reads: CAWSVGRVRNTEAFF. In nucleotides, the CDR3 is TGTGCCTGGAGTGTAGGGCGGGTAAGGAACACTGAAGCTTTCTTT. The full variable domain, in which reference TRBV30 and TRBJ1-1 provide the parts outside the CDR3, is SQTIHQWPATLVQPVGSPLSLECTVEGTSNPNLYWYRQAAGRGLQLLFYSVGIGQISSEVPQNLSASRPQDRQFILSSKKLLLSDSGFYLCAWSVGRVRNTEAFFGQGTRLTVV.

To note about this clone: Since no conserved phenylalanine or tryptophan closes the CDR3, a read error is the likely cause. No DNA is shown, since the ends of the CDR3 on it are uncertain; the CDR3 is the one TCRdb lists. This sequence joins TRBV6-5 and TRBJ1-1; the table gives TRBD1 as D, unverified against the DNA. The CDR3 is 13 residues long, ends included. Germline V gene data show CDR1 as MNHEY and CDR2 as SVGAGI. CDR3 residues: CASRSYEGEEALV.

V gene TRBV6-5 combines with J gene TRBJ1-1; TRBD1 aligns across 10 bases. The trim removed 0 bases at V and 3 bases at J, leaving 1 base unmatched. The germline V gene encodes CDR1 MNHEY and CDR2 SVGAGI. This CDR3 contains 15 residues. Written as DNA, the CDR3 is TGTGCCAGCAGTTACTCCGGGACAGGGGACACTGAAGCTTTCTTT. This sequence encodes CASSYSGTGDTEAFF.

The chain is built from TRBV10-1 and TRBJ1-3; D call uncertain. The CDR3 consists of 13 residues. Germline V lookup: CDR1 WNHNN, CDR2 SYGVQD (reference sequence). The ends were cut back, 4 bases at V and 0 bases at J, with 4 bases in the middle. The CDR3 DNA follows: TGCGCCAGCAGTGTCAACTCTGGAAACACCATATATTTT. Translating gives CASSVNSGNTIYF.

The chain carries TRBV6-4 and TRBJ2-1; 10 bases line up with TRBD2. V gave up 7 bases and J gave up 14 bases; unmatched junction bases: 14. There are 14 residues in the CDR3. Looked up from germline, CDR1 is MRHNA and CDR2 is SNTAGT. CDR3 region: CASKASGSSVEKFF. Here the CDR3 DNA reads TGTGCCAGCAAGGCTAGCGGGAGTTCGGTGGAAAAGTTCTTC.

This chain links TRBV28 with TRBJ1-1; tentative D call: TRBD1 (5 bases). The CDR3 contains 16 residues. The germline V gene encodes CDR1 MDHEN and CDR2 SYDVKM. Trimming removed 7 bases from V and 0 bases from J, with 18 bases in between. This chain's CDR3 is CASNKNNGRVNTEAFF. The CDR3, as DNA: TGTGCCAGCAATAAGAACAACGGCAGGGTGAACACTGAAGCTTTCTTT.

The chain links TRBV10-1 to TRBJ2-1, with 9 nucleotides matching TRBD1. The CDR3 length is 14 residues. V was pared by 0 bases and J by 16 bases, with 10 bases of the junction left unmatched. Germline lookup yields CDR1 WNHNN and CDR2 SYGVQD (reference sequence). CDR3 residues: CASSESIETGGGFF. The CDR3 bases are TGCGCCAGCAGTGAGTCGATTGAAACAGGGGGCGGTTTCTTC.

This chain uses TRBV7-2 with TRBJ2-1, with a tentative D call TRBD2 (5 bases). The CDR3 is 13 amino acids. V was clipped by 0 bases and J by 8 bases, with 8 bases between them. Germline CDR1 is SGHTA and CDR2 is FQGNSA. Here the CDR3 DNA reads TGTGCCAGCAGCTTAGCGTTGGGAGATGAGCAGTTCTTC. Encoded protein: CASSLALGDEQFF.